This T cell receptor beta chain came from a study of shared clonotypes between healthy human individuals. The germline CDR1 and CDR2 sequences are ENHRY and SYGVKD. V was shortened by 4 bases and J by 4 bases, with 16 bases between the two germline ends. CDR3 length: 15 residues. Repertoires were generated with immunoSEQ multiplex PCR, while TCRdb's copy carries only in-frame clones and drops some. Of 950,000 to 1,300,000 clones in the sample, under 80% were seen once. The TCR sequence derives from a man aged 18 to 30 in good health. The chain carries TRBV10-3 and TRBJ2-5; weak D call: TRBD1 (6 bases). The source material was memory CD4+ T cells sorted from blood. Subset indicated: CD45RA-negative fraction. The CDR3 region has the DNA TGTGCCATCAGTGGACAGGTGGGACCGGGAGAGACCCAGTACTTC. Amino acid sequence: CAISGQVGPGETQYF.